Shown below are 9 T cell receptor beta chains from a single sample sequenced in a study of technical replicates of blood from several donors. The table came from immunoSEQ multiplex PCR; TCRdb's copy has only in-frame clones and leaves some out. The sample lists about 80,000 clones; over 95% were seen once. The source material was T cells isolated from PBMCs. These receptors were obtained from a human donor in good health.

This CDR3 reads CAISEAGIEGNQPQHF. CDR3 DNA sequence: TGTGCCATCAGTGAGGCGGGAATAGAAGGCAATCAGCCCCAGCATTTT. V gene TRBV10-3 combines with J gene TRBJ1-5; no reliable D call. The germline V gene encodes CDR1 ENHRY and CDR2 SYGVKD. This CDR3 is built from 16 residues. The V end lost 2 bases, the J end lost 2 bases, and 13 bases lay between the germline ends.

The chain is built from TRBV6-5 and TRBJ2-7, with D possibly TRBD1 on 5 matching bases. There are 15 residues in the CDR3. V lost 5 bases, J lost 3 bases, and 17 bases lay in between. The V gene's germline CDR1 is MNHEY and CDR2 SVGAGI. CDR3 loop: CASSRFQGLVYEQYF. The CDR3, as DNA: TGTGCCAGCAGTCGATTTCAGGGTCTAGTCTACGAGCAGTACTTC.

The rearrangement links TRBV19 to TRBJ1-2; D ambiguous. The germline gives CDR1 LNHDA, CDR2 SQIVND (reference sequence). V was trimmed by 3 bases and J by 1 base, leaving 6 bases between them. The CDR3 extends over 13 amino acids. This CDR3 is CASSINSNYGYTF. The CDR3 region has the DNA TGTGCCAGTAGTATCAACAGTAACTATGGCTACACCTTC.

The chain's CDR3 is CATSNSQAGGLNEQFF. In DNA form, the CDR3 reads TGTGCCACCAGCAACTCCCAAGCGGGAGGCCTCAATGAGCAGTTCTTC. The rearrangement links TRBV15 to TRBJ2-1; 9 nucleotides match TRBD2. The CDR3 is 16 residues long. Trimming removed 4 bases from V and 6 bases from J; junction bases left unmatched: 10. The V gene's germline CDR1 is LNHNV and CDR2 YYDKDF (reference sequence).

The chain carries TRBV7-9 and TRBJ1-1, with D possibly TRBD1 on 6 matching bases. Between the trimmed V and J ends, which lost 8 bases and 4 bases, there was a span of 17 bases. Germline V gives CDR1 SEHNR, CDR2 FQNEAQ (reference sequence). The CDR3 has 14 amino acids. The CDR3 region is CASSRQAESTEAFF. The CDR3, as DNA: TGTGCCAGCTCCCGACAGGCGGAGAGCACTGAAGCTTTCTTT.

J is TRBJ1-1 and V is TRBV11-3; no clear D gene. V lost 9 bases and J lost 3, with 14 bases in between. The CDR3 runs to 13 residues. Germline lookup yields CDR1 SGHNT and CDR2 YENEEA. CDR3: CASTPAGYTEAFF. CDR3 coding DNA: TGTGCCAGTACTCCTGCGGGATACACTGAAGCTTTCTTT.

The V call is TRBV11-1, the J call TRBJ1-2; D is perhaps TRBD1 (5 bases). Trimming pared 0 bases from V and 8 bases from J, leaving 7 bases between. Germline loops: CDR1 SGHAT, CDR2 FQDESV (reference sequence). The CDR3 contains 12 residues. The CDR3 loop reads CASSLAGVGYTF. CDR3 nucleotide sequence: TGTGCCAGCAGCTTAGCAGGGGTCGGCTACACCTTC.

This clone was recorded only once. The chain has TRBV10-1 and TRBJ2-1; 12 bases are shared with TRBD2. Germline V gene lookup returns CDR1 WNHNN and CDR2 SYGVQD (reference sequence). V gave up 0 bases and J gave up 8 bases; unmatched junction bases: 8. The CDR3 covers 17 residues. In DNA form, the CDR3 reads TGCGCCAGCAGTGAGTCAGCGACTAGCGGGAGAATACATGAGCAGTTCTTC. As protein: CASSESATSGRIHEQFF.

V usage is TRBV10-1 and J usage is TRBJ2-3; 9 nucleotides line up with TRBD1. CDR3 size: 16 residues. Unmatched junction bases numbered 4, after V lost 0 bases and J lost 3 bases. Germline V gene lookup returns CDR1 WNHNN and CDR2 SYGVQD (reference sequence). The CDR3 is CASSESNRGLTDTQYF. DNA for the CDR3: TGCGCCAGCAGTGAGTCGAACAGGGGGCTTACAGATACGCAGTATTTT.